These T cell receptor beta chains were read from a single sample in a study of Graves' ophthalmopathy and Graves' hyperthyroidism. Using its own MiXCR run on the multiplex PCR reads, TCRdb lists one record per CDR3 protein. The repertoire holds about 1.1 million distinct CDR3 sequences, with roughly two fifths as singletons. The sample comprised peripheral blood or thyroid tissue (not recorded which). Receptors originate from an adult man with Graves' hyperthyroidism. Each CDR3 is given with its conserved first and last residue. A D gene is named only where the DNA matches it firmly. Rows may omit the clone size; those that give it use once, few, many or a size class.

size: many
V: TRBV29-1
D: .
J: TRBJ1-2
CDR3: CSAGGGGYGYTF
DNA: TGCAGCGCCGGGGGGGGCGGCTATGGCTACACCTTC

size: once
V: TRBV10-3
D: TRBD2
J: TRBJ2-7
CDR3: CAVGRRQEQYF
DNA: TGTGCCGTCGGGAGGAGGCAAGAGCAGTACTTC

size: many
V: TRBV9
D: TRBD1
J: TRBJ1-2
CDR3: CASSASGQGAYGYTF
DNA: TGTGCCAGCAGCGCAAGTGGACAGGGGGCCTATGGCTACACCTTC

size: many
V: TRBV19
D: .
J: TRBJ2-6
CDR3: CASASRQISGANVLTF
DNA: TGTGCCAGTGCCTCGCGGCAGATCTCTGGGGCCAACGTCCTGACTTTC

size: .
V: TRBV3-1
D: TRBD1
J: TRBJ1-5
CDR3: CASSQTGTAASNQPQHF
DNA: TGTGCCAGCAGCCAAACTGGGACAGCCGCGTCTAATCAGCCCCAGCATTTT

size: .
V: TRBV28
D: TRBD1
J: TRBJ1-6
CDR3: CASSSYRGGYNSPLHF
DNA: TGTGCCAGCAGTTCCTACAGGGGTGGCTATAATTCACCCCTCCACTTT

size: many
V: TRBV12-3/TRBV12-4
D: .
J: TRBJ2-6
CDR3: CASSFQGLGANVLTF
DNA: TGTGCCAGCAGTTTTCAGGGTTTAGGGGCCAACGTCCTGACTTTC

size: .
V: TRBV2
D: TRBD1
J: TRBJ1-6
CDR3: CANRQGNSPLHF
DNA: TGTGCCAACCGACAGGGGAATTCACCCCTCCACTTT

size: .
V: TRBV6-2/TRBV6-3
D: TRBD1
J: TRBJ2-2
CDR3: CASSRQGSYTGELFF
DNA: TGTGCCAGCAGTCGACAGGGTTCGTACACCGGGGAGCTGTTTTTT

size: many
V: TRBV6-6
D: .
J: TRBJ2-5
CDR3: CAVQVGQETQYF
DNA: TGTGCCGTACAAGTGGGCCAAGAGACCCAGTACTTC

size: once
V: TRBV7-2
D: TRBD1
J: TRBJ2-7
CDR3: CASSLWTGQSHEQYF
DNA: TGTGCCAGCAGCTTATGGACGGGACAGTCCCATGAGCAGTACTTC

size: many
V: TRBV20-1
D: TRBD2
J: TRBJ2-5
CDR3: CSARDWTSVGETQYF
DNA: TGCAGTGCTAGAGATTGGACTAGCGTTGGCGAGACCCAGTACTTC

size: many
V: TRBV29-1
D: TRBD1
J: TRBJ1-2
CDR3: CSAPTGGIYGYTF
DNA: TGCAGCGCTCCGACAGGGGGCATCTATGGCTACACCTTC

size: .
V: TRBV11-2
D: TRBD2
J: TRBJ2-2
CDR3: CASSLAITYSGGASTGELFF
DNA: TGTGCCAGCAGCTTAGCCATAACATATAGCGGGGGGGCCAGCACCGGGGAGCTGTTTTTT

size: .
V: TRBV7-9
D: .
J: TRBJ1-1
CDR3: CASTTSGAFF
DNA: TGTGCCAGCACCACCTCCGGAGCTTTCTTT

size: .
V: TRBV7-2
D: .
J: TRBJ2-5
CDR3: CASRPPGMGGGQETQYF
DNA: TGTGCCAGCAGACCCCCCGGCATGGGGGGTGGGCAAGAGACCCAGTACTTC

size: many
V: TRBV6-6
D: .
J: TRBJ2-7
CDR3: CASSRTANYEQYF
DNA: TGTGCCAGCAGCCGGACGGCAAACTACGAGCAGTACTTC

size: .
V: TRBV7-9
D: TRBD1
J: TRBJ1-1
CDR3: CASSLGRGTGAEAFF
DNA: TGTGCCAGCAGCTTAGGTCGGGGGACAGGAGCTGAAGCTTTCTTT

size: many
V: TRBV9
D: TRBD1
J: TRBJ2-5
CDR3: CASSVRTGVQETQYF
DNA: TGTGCCAGCAGCGTCCGAACAGGGGTACAAGAGACCCAGTACTTC

size: few
V: TRBV5-6
D: .
J: TRBJ1-5
CDR3: CASSLAGGWNQPQHF
DNA: TGTGCCAGCAGCTTGGCTGGCGGGTGGAATCAGCCCCAGCATTTT

size: few
V: TRBV12-3/TRBV12-4
D: TRBD1
J: TRBJ1-1
CDR3: CASSPDRVSAFF
DNA: TGTGCCAGCAGTCCGGACAGGGTATCAGCTTTCTTT

size: .
V: TRBV19
D: .
J: TRBJ2-7
CDR3: CASSGAASYEQYF
DNA: TGTGCCAGTAGTGGGGCAGCCTCCTACGAGCAGTACTTC

size: .
V: TRBV19
D: TRBD2
J: TRBJ2-5
CDR3: CASSISSGARGETQYF
DNA: TGTGCCAGTAGTATTTCTAGCGGGGCCCGCGGGGAGACCCAGTACTTC

size: many
V: TRBV6-6
D: .
J: TRBJ1-2
CDR3: CASSYAEVTGRYGYTF
DNA: TGTGCCAGCAGTTACGCCGAAGTGACAGGAAGATATGGCTACACCTTC

size: .
V: TRBV6-2/TRBV6-3
D: .
J: TRBJ1-5
CDR3: CARPDRGQPQHF
DNA: TGTGCCAGACCGGACCGGGGTCAGCCCCAGCATTTT

size: .
V: TRBV7-6
D: TRBD1
J: TRBJ1-1
CDR3: CASSDSGTGTTEAFF
DNA: TGTGCCAGCAGCGATTCCGGGACAGGGACCACTGAAGCTTTCTTT

size: .
V: TRBV5-1
D: .
J: TRBJ1-3
CDR3: CASKQEYSGNTIYF
DNA: TGCGCCAGCAAACAGGAATACTCTGGAAACACCATATATTTT